This T cell receptor (beta chain) is drawn from a study of persistence of HIV-infected CD4 T cells. Overall study: Median time on suppressive ART was about 8 years.

This clone was detected a few times. The antigen remains undetermined. Findings and limits, study-wide: The rare CMV-responding cells with HIV-1 proviruses were not separately TCR-sequenced. TCR oligoclonality correlated with proviral oligoclonality in the same sorted populations.

The libraries were made with immunoSEQ version 4 in survey mode. Using immunoSEQ multiplex PCR, the repertoire was profiled, and TCRdb retains in-frame clones only, with some absent. This table has approximately 36,000 clones, about 85% appearing once. V lost 8 bases, J lost 0 bases, and 10 bases stayed unmatched. CDR1 SNHLY and CDR2 FYNNEI come from the germline V gene. CDR3 length: 16 amino acids. An overlapping HIV-1 Gag peptide pool stimulated these cells at about 1 ug/peptide/mL. CD40L-negative CD69-negative CD45RO-high memory CD4+ T cells were sorted as populations depleted of antigen-responding cells. Adults with HIV-1 started suppressive ART while chronically infected.

The sample in question was cultured CD4+ T cells from PBMCs, obtained from a patient who received antiretroviral therapy. The sequence was obtained from an adult with HIV. The donor label of this sample is uncertain. The gene calls are TRBV2 and TRBJ1-5, with 7 bases that match TRBD1. The CDR3 here is CASRTGQSYSNQPQHF. In DNA, the CDR3 is TGTGCCAGCCGTACGGGACAGTCGTATAGCAATCAGCCCCAGCATTTT.